Below, one T cell receptor (beta chain) is given with its context. What it binds is unknown. Germline-derived CDR1 and CDR2 are MNHEY and SMNVEV (reference sequence). The CDR3 sequence is 15 residues long. V lost 6 bases to trimming and J lost 5 bases, with 19 bases between them. The source of the sample is a study of shared clonotypes between healthy human individuals. Findings and caveats of the study: Few donors restricted represented genetic and exposure-history diversity. Blood was the sole source, and tissue repertoires probably differ. Roughly 5% of naive CD4 clonotypes were shared across four donors. Although depth was large, rarefaction showed that sequencing of the sorted subsets was incomplete.

The data were produced by immunoSEQ multiplex PCR, yet TCRdb's version contains in-frame clones alone and is incomplete. The sample holds fewer than 400,000 clones; approximately 79% are singletons and the top ten take 10%. The sample comprised memory CD4+ T cells sorted from blood. Indicated subset: CD45RA-negative fraction. V is TRBV27 and J is TRBJ1-2; TRBD1 might be the D (6 bases). This TCR came from a man aged 25-45 years in good health. Here the CDR3 DNA reads TGTGCCAGCAGAAAGGGGGTCCAAAACACTTATGGCTACACCTTC. This codes for CASRKGVQNTYGYTF.